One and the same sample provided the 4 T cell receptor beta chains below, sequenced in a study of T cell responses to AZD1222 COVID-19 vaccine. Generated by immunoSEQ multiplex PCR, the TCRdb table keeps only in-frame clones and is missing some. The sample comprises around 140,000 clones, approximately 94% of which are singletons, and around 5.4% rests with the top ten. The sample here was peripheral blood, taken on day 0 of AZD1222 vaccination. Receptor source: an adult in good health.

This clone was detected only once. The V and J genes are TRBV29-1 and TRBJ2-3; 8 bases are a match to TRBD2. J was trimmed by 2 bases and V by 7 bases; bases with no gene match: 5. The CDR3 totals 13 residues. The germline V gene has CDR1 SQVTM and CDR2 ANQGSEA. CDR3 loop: CSATSGNTDTQYF. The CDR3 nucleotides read TGCAGCGCTACTAGCGGAAACACAGATACGCAGTATTTT.

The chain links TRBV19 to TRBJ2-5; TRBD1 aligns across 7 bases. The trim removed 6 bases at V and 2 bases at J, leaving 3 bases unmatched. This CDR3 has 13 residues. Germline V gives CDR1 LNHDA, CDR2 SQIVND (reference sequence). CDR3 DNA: TGTGCCAGTAGCCCGGGACAGCAAGAGACCCAGTACTTC. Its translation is CASSPGQQETQYF.

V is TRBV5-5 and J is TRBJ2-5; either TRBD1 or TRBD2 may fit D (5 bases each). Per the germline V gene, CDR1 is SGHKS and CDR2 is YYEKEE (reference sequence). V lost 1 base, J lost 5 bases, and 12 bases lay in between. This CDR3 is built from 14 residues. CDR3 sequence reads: CASSLSWGRETQYF. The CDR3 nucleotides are TGTGCCAGCAGCTTGAGCTGGGGACGGGAGACCCAGTACTTC. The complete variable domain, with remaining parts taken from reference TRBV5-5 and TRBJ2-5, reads DAGVTQSPTHLIKTRGQQVTLRCSPISGHKSVSWYQQVLGQGPQFIFQYYEKEERGRGNFPDRFSARQFPNYSSELNVNALLLGDSALYLCASSLSWGRETQYFGPGTRLLVL.

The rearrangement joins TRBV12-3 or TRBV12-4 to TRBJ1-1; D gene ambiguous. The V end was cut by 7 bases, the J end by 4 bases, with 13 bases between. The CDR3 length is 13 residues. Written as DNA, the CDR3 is TGTGCCAGCACTCTTAGAGGTACCACTGAAGCTTTCTTT. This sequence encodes CASTLRGTTEAFF.